This TCR beta chain originates from a study of immune aging and cytomegalovirus after organ transplant (dated by TCRdb to the early 2020s). The study in broad terms: All transplant recipients received three-drug immunosuppression with prednisone, tacrolimus, and mycophenolate. Broad study findings and their caveats: Following viremia, cells with an aged phenotype rose post-transplant no matter the clone size, with the increase showing up earlier in large clones (days 200-264) than in small clones. CD57 was not measured in the sequencing data, so a conservative gene-based aging definition was used instead. Large clones contained a bigger proportion of TEMRA cells, and over time the seven largest clones (fewer than 2,000 cells) picked up aged and TEMRA cells and lost TCM cells.

The time point label corresponds to: five sample-tagged time points from pre-transplant (day -1) to day 368 post-transplant, pooled. PBMC were thawed and then stimulated for roughly 12 hours with a CMV IE-1 overlapping peptide library, with no transport inhibitors added. After thawing, cells were rested overnight and were then stimulated in R10 medium with CD28/CD49d costimulation. The IE-1 peptide library was composed of 15-amino-acid peptides with overlaps of 11 amino acids. Samples from each time point were barcoded using BD Single-Cell Multiplexing Kit Sample Tags, then pooled and stained with oligo-conjugated anti-CD45RA and sorting antibodies. A BD FACSAria III was used to sort CMV-responsive CD8+CD137+ and CD4+CD154+ T cells at 4-way purity. Blood was drawn into EDTA vacutainers and was processed by Ficoll gradient within 1-24 hours. The receptor library was made with single-cell sequencing. The data were produced on an Illumina NovaSeq 6000. The BD Rhapsody Targeted mRNA and AbSeq Reagent Kit, in a microwell format, was used for cell capture and library preparation. Libraries were prepared to cover TCR, sample tags, AbSeq, and targeted mRNA from the Human T-Cell Expression Panel plus custom TOX and TOX2 primers. Sequencing of the libraries was performed on an Illumina NovaSeq. The paper's processing steps were these. The analysis covered around 10,000 cells in total, of which about 7,100 were CD8 T cells and about 4,500 were CD8 T cells with an identifiable TCR CDR3. On the Seven Bridges Genomics platform, raw data were run through the BD Rhapsody Targeted Analysis Pipeline with V(D)J processing. Quality control, Sample Tag demultiplexing with Lex-BDSMK, clone identification with VDJ Explorer, and Seurat clustering were performed in SeqGeq 1.6.0. A clone was considered non-expanded if it made up <1% of CD8 T cells, and considered a clonal expansion if it made up >2.5% of the sample. The public reads were run again by TCRdb, first through fastp at Q25 and then through MiXCR, and only productive beta chains were kept. Each CDR3 protein appears once, grouped with its most common genes and DNA. None of the V and J calls come from the authors' own analysis; TCRdb made them. The table for this sample lists fewer than 25,000 distinct CDR3 sequences; just over 35% of them were counted only once. Clones ranked in the top ten supply 25% of the sample.

V sheds 0 bases and J sheds 5 bases, leaving 8 bases between their ends. The CDR3, from cysteine to phenylalanine, totals 13 residues. This entry keeps only the CDR3 DNA: 39 bases, framed from base 1. CDR1 and CDR2, per the germline V gene (reference sequence), are DFQATT and SNEGSKA. The sample holds many counts of this clonotype. Its target antigen remains unknown. No base-level quality is on record; no much larger clone is a single base apart. The receptor was isolated from a female donor who had a heart transplant and CMV viremia. This receptor chain uses TRBV20-1 and TRBJ1-5; the D gene remains uncertain. Sequencing was performed on CMV peptide-activated CD4+ and CD8+ T cells sorted from blood, taken at five time points, pooled. This specimen's cell subset or site label, per the study, means: sorted CD8+CD137+ and CD4+CD154+ T cells after 11 to 12 h CMV IE-1 peptide stimulation. The DNA sequence is TGCAGTGCTAGAGAGTATCCTGATCAGCCCCAGCATTTT. This sequence encodes CSAREYPDQPQHF.